This TCR beta chain was sequenced during a study of CD8 T cells in ankylosing spondylitis. TCRdb processed the 5' RACE reads anew with MiXCR; each CDR3 protein has one entry. The sample gives about 750,000 distinct CDR3 sequences, 15% to 20% of which show up once; about 20% is in the top ten. This CDR3 spans 16 amino acids. V lost 6 bases and J lost 0; bases outside the gene matches: 8. This clonotype showed up just a few times. Its antigen remains unknown. Study-level findings and limits: Peripheral blood samples showed relatively rare disease-linked clones, and these clones were CD8+. The authors reported significant enrichment of disease-linked clones in matched ankylosing spondylitis synovial fluid. Blood of patients with ankylosing spondylitis appeared to be characterized by a TCR beta motif of about eight highly homologous variants.

The sample was blood, either unsorted or a sorted T cell fraction (not recorded which). This chain connects TRBV12-3 or TRBV12-4 to TRBJ1-5; 7 bases fit TRBD1. The clonotype was recovered from a male donor with ankylosing spondylitis. CDR3 residues: CASSGGTVYSNQPQHF. CDR3 DNA sequence: TGTGCCAGCAGCGGGGGGACAGTGTATAGCAATCAGCCCCAGCATTTT.